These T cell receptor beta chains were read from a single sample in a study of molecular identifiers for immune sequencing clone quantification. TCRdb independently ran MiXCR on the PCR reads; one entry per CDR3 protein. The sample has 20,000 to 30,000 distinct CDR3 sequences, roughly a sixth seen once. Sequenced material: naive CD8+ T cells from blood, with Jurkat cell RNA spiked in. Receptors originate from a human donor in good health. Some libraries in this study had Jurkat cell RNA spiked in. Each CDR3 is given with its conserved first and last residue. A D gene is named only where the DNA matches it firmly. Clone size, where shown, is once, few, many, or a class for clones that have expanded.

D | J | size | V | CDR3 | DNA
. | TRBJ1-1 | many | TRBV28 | CASSTNFRPPHHPEAFF | TGTGCCAGCAGTACAAACTTCCGACCCCCCCACCACCCTGAAGCTTTCTTT
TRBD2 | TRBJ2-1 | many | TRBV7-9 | CASSLPGLAGQGQNNEQFF | TGTGCCAGCAGCTTACCAGGACTAGCGGGACAAGGGCAAAACAATGAGCAGTTCTTC
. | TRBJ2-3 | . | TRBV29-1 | CSVEDLLDETGRSTDTQYF | TGCAGCGTTGAAGACCTCCTCGATGAGACAGGGAGGAGCACAGATACGCAGTATTTT
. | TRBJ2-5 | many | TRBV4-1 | CASSHGPSQAAQYF | TGCGCCAGCAGCCATGGGCCATCACAGGCGGCCCAGTACTTC
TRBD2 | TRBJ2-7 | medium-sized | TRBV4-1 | CASSQEIAGTYEQYF | TGCGCCAGCAGCCAAGAGATAGCGGGAACCTACGAGCAGTACTTC
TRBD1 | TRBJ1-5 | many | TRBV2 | CASERTGQGGQPQHF | TGTGCCAGCGAACGGACGGGACAGGGAGGACAGCCCCAGCATTTT
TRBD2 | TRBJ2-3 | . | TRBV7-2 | CASSQTSGGFIPSTDTQYF | TGTGCCAGCAGCCAGACTAGCGGGGGCTTCATCCCTAGCACAGATACGCAGTATTTT
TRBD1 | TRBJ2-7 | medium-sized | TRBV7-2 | CASSLAGGYEQYF | TGTGCCAGCAGCTTGGCAGGGGGCTACGAGCAGTACTTC
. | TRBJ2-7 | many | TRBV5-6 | CASSLVGGRMDEQYF | TGTGCCAGCAGCTTGGTGGGGGGGCGCATGGACGAGCAGTACTTC
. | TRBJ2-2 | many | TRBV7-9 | CASSLGWVPGELFF | TGTGCCAGCAGCTTAGGATGGGTTCCCGGGGAGCTGTTTTTT
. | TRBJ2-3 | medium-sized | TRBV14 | CASSQVGDRHTDTQYF | TGTGCCAGCAGCCAAGTAGGAGACAGGCACACAGATACGCAGTATTTT
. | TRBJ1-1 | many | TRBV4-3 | CASSPHGKVSVTEAFF | TGCGCCAGCAGCCCCCACGGAAAGGTATCGGTCACTGAAGCTTTCTTT
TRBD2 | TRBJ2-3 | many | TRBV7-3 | CASSLLAGATDTQYF | TGTGCCAGCAGCTTACTAGCGGGGGCCACAGATACGCAGTATTTT
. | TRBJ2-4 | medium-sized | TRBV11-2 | CASSLGGSSLNIQYF | TGTGCCAGCAGCTTAGGGGGGTCATCCCTCAACATTCAGTACTTC
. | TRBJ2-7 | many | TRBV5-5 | CASSLGGLVYEQYF | TGTGCCAGCAGCTTGGGAGGGTTGGTATACGAGCAGTACTTC
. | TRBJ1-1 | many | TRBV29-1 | CSVEGKNTEAFF | TGCAGCGTTGAAGGGAAGAACACTGAAGCTTTCTTT
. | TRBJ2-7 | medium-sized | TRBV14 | CASSQERGYEQYF | TGTGCCAGCAGCCAAGAACGGGGCTACGAGCAGTACTTC
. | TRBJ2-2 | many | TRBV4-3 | CASSQDPAPKTTSTGELFF | TGCGCCAGCAGCCAAGATCCAGCCCCCAAGACAACGAGCACCGGGGAGCTGTTTTTT
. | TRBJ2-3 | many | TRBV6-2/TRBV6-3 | CASSLGLHDTQYF | TGTGCCAGCAGTCTTGGACTTCACGATACGCAGTATTTT
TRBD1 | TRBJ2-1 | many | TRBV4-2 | CASSHGDRGSYQFF | TGTGCCAGCAGCCATGGGGACAGGGGTTCTTATCAGTTCTTC
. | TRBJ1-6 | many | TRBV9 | CASSVEARNSPLHF | TGTGCCAGCAGCGTAGAGGCTCGTAATTCACCCCTCCACTTT
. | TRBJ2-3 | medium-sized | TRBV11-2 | CASSLGGRSTDTQYF | TGTGCCAGCAGTTTAGGGGGACGGAGCACAGATACGCAGTATTTT
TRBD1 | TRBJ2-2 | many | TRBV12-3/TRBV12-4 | CASSPDRGQAGELFF | TGTGCCAGCAGCCCCGACAGGGGGCAAGCCGGGGAGCTGTTTTTT
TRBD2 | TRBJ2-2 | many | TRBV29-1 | CSVEGLAGSNTGELFF | TGCAGCGTTGAAGGACTAGCGGGGTCGAACACCGGGGAGCTGTTTTTT
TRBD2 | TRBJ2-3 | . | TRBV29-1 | CSVEVVAGPIPTDTQYF | TGCAGCGTTGAAGTGGTAGCGGGGCCCATTCCCACAGATACGCAGTATTTT
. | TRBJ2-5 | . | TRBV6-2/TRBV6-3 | CASTYTRDGELSQYF | TGTGCCAGCACTTATACCCGGGACGGAGAATTGTCCCAGTACTTC
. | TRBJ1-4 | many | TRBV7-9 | CASSLVVRSNEKLFF | TGTGCCAGCAGCTTAGTTGTCAGATCTAATGAAAAACTGTTTTTT
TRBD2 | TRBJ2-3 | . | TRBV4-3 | CASSRRLSRGGLEDTRYF | TGCGCCAGCAGCCGTAGACTATCGCGGGGGGGCTTGGAGGATACGCGGTATTTT
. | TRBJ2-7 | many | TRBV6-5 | CASSYMGHSTYEQYF | TGTGCCAGCAGTTACATGGGACATTCTACCTACGAGCAGTACTTC
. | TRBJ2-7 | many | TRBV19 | CASSPADAGLSEQYF | TGTGCCAGTAGTCCAGCTGATGCGGGGTTGTCCGAGCAGTACTTC
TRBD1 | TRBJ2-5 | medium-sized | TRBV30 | CAWRSGGYLETQYF | TGTGCCTGGAGGTCAGGGGGCTATTTGGAGACCCAGTACTTC
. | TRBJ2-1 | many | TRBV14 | CASSQDLGGRSYNEQFF | TGTGCCAGCAGCCAAGATTTGGGCGGACGCTCCTACAATGAGCAGTTCTTC
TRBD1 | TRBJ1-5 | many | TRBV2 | CASSFDRVTAGDSNQPQHF | TGTGCCAGCAGTTTCGACAGGGTAACCGCCGGGGATAGCAATCAGCCCCAGCATTTT
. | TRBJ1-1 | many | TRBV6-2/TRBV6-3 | CASSYAGVGTIEAFF | TGTGCCAGCAGTTACGCGGGTGTGGGCACTATTGAAGCTTTCTTT
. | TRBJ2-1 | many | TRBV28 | CAGGREPVF | TGTGCCGGTGGCAGGGAACCGGTCTTC
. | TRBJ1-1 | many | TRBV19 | CASRKGRHTEAFF | TGTGCCAGTAGAAAAGGTAGACACACTGAAGCTTTCTTT
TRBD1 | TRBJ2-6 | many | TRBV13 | CASSSGQAAGANVLTF | TGTGCCAGCAGCTCCGGACAGGCTGCTGGGGCCAACGTCCTGACTTTC
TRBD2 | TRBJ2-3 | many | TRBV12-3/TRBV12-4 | CASSFWLADTSTDTQYF | TGTGCCAGCAGTTTCTGGCTAGCGGACACTAGCACAGATACGCAGTATTTT
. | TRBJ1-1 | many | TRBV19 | CASTEGNTEAFF | TGTGCCAGTACTGAGGGGAACACTGAAGCTTTCTTT
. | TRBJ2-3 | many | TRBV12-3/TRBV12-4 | CASRRLIPDTQYF | TGTGCCAGCAGGCGACTAATTCCAGATACGCAGTATTTT
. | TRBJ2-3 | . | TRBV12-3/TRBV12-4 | CASSYAFLTTDTQYF | TGTGCCAGCAGTTATGCATTTTTGACCACAGATACGCAGTATTTT
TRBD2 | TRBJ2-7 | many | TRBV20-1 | CSARGLALYEQYF | TGCAGTGCTAGGGGACTAGCACTTTACGAGCAGTACTTC
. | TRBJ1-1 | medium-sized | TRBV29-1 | CSTGRPNTEAFF | TGCAGCACCGGACGGCCGAACACTGAAGCTTTCTTT
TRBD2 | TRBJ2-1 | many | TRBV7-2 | CASSGLAGGFNEQFF | TGTGCCAGCAGCGGACTAGCGGGAGGTTTCAATGAGCAGTTCTTC
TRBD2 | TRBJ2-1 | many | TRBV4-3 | CASSQDVLAGVALYNEQFF | TGCGCCAGCAGCCAAGATGTCCTAGCGGGAGTTGCCCTCTACAATGAGCAGTTCTTC
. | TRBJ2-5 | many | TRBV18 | CASSPHAEETQYF | TGTGCCAGCTCACCACACGCGGAAGAGACCCAGTACTTC
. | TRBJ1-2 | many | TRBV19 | CASSIAGDGYYGYTF | TGTGCCAGTAGTATAGCCGGGGACGGCTACTATGGCTACACCTTC
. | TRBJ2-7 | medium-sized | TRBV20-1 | CSAPDPGAPYEQYF | TGCAGTGCCCCCGACCCCGGGGCCCCATACGAGCAGTACTTC
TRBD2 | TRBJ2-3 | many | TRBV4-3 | CASSQEVPAGGRLFATQYF | TGCGCCAGCAGCCAAGAGGTACCAGCGGGAGGGCGATTATTCGCTACGCAGTATTTT
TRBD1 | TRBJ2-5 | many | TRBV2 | CASSEAPQGAMKTQYF | TGTGCCAGCAGTGAAGCGCCGCAGGGGGCGATGAAGACCCAGTACTTC
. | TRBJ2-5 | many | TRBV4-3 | CASSQDRVGGETQYF | TGCGCCAGCAGCCAAGACAGGGTAGGAGGAGAGACCCAGTACTTC
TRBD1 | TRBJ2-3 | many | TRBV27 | CASSILSSQGVADTQYF | TGTGCCAGCAGTATCCTATCCTCGCAGGGGGTGGCAGATACGCAGTATTTT
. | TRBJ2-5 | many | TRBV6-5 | CASSRSSDETQYF | TGTGCCAGCAGTCGGAGTAGCGATGAGACCCAGTACTTC
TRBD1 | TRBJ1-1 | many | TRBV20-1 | CSARRDRGWGNTEAFF | TGCAGTGCCAGACGGGACAGGGGATGGGGAAACACTGAAGCTTTCTTT
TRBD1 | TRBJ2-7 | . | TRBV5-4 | CASSPGQGASYEQYF | TGTGCCAGCAGCCCGGGGCAGGGGGCTAGTTACGAGCAGTACTTC
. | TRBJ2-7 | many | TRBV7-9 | CASTFRPGTEQYF | TGTGCCAGCACCTTCCGGCCGGGAACGGAGCAGTACTTC
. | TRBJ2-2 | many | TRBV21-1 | CASSNQKLGLGNTGELFF | TGTGCCAGCAGCAACCAAAAATTGGGACTAGGGAACACCGGGGAGCTGTTTTTT
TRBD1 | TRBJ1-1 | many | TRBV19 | CASSKQGATEAFF | TGTGCCAGTAGTAAACAGGGGGCAACTGAAGCTTTCTTT
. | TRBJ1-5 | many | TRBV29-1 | CSVEDDNQPQHF | TGCAGCGTGGAAGATGACAATCAGCCCCAGCATTTT
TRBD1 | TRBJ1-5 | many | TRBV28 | CASSLDRGMDQPQHF | TGTGCCAGCAGTTTGGACAGGGGGATGGATCAGCCCCAGCATTTT